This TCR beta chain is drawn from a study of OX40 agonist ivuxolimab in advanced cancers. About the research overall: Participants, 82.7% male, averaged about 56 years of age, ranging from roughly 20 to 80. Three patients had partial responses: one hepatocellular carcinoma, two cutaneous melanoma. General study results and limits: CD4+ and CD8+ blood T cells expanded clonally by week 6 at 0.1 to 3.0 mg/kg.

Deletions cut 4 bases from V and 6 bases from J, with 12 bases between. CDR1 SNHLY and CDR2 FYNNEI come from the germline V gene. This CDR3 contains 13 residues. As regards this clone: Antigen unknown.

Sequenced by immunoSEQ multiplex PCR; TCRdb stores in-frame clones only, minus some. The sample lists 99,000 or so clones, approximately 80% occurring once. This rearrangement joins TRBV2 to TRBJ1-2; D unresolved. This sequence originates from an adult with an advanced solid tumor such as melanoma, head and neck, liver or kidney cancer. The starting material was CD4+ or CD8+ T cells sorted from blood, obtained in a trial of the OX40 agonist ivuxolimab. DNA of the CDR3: TGTGCCAGCAGTGTGGGTCAGGTCAATGGCTACACCTTC. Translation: CASSVGQVNGYTF.